The entry below describes one T cell receptor beta chain. The record originates from a study of monozygotic twins with inflammatory bowel disease. The CDR3 has 16 amino acids. TCRdb re-called the 5' RACE reads; every CDR3 protein appears as one record, without DNA. The sample table sets out fewer than 150,000 distinct CDR3 sequences. The specimen sequenced was blood. V usage is TRBV5-3 and J usage is TRBJ1-6; with no DNA, the TCRdb D assignment of TRBD1 cannot be verified. TRBV5-3 is an ORF, and what it does is uncertain. The sequence was collected from a human donor with ulcerative colitis or Crohn's disease, or a healthy co-twin of an affected twin (not recorded which). The CDR3 sequence is CARSLIRDRENSPLHF.